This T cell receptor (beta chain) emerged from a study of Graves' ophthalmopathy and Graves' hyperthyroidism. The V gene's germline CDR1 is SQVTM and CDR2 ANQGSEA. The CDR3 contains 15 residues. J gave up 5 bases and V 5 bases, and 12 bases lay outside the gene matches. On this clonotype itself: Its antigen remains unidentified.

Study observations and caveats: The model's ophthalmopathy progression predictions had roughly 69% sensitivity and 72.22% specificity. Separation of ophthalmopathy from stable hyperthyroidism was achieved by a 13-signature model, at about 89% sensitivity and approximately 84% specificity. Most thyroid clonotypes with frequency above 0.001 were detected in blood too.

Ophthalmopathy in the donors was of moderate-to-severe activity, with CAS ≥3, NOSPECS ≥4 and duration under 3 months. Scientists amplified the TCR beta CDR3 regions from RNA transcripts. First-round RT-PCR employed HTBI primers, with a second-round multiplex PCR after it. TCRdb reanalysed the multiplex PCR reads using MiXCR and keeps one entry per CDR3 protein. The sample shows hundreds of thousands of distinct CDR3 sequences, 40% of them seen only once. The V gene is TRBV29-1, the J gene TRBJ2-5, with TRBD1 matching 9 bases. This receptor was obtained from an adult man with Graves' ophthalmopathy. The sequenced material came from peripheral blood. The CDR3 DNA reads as TGCAGCGTTAGCGAGGAACAGGGGGCAGGGGAGACCCAGTACTTC. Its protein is CSVSEEQGAGETQYF.